This T cell receptor (beta chain) came from a study of CD8 T cells in Susac syndrome. TEMRA cells were enriched by FACS, and CD4+ and CD8+ T cells were negatively isolated. With random hexamers, reverse transcription was performed on roughly 0.5 to 1 ug of RNA. Coverage of TCR beta CDR3 amplification by immunoSEQ multiplex PCR extended to 54 Vbeta and 13 Jbeta. A single record per CDR3 protein comes from TCRdb applying MiXCR to the immunoSEQ multiplex PCR reads. The table shows 100,000 to 150,000 distinct CDR3 sequences, with 90% to 95% occurring only once. About this clonotype itself: A read error may account for a junction end that differs from germline.

The receptor was isolated from a human donor with multiple sclerosis. The sequenced sample was CD8+ T cells from PBMCs.

The CDR3 coding sequence is TGTGCTAGCAGCTTAGATCTACGCACAGATACGCAGTATTTT. Amino acids: CASSLDLRTDTQYF. The genes are TRBV7-7 and TRBJ2-3; D is unclear. Germline CDR1 reads SSHAT; CDR2 reads FNYEAQ (reference sequence). The length of the CDR3 is 14 residues.